This T cell receptor (beta chain) emerged from a study of cytomegalovirus exposure and HLA in healthy donors (dated by TCRdb to about 2017). In terms of the full investigation: In an earlier analysis of under 600 of the donors, around 300 Gb of sequence data and 117 million unique TCR beta sequences from about 190 million T cells were reported. An early release covering about 600 HLA-typed donors comprised around 300 gigabases of sequencing data and 65 million to 100 million unique TCR sequences. Of the roughly 400 genotyped donors, 81% fell in the genetic ancestry cluster associated with self-reported Caucasian donors. The study aimed to test whether signatures of past pathogen exposure could be identified by cataloging public T cell receptors. The study used immunosequencing to profile the T cell repertoires of several hundred subjects and linked those repertoires to cytomegalovirus serostatus. A separate validation cohort of approximately 120 different subjects was used in addition to the 666-subject first cohort. To predict cytomegalovirus infection status, the study brought together high-throughput TCR immunosequencing, statistical association of individual TCRs with disease status, and machine learning. A later analysis re-examined previously published TCR beta repertoires from just over 650 donors and added high-resolution HLA genotyping to investigate patterns of TCR occurrence. The later analysis used no new phenotypic data to find candidate immune exposures, relying instead on TCR beta sequences and their occurrence across donors. An earlier analysis of 587 of the donors applied high-throughput TCR beta sequencing to assess whether each TCR beta V gene segment acted as functional or pseudogenic. Donor age, sex, ethnicity and CMV serostatus were collected together with the repertoire data. A later genetic analysis used genome-wide SNP genotypes for about three fifths of the 666 donors, treating that subset as a discovery cohort. All discovery cohort repertoires had been generated using a single sequencing platform. Class I and class II HLA loci were covered by the typing at four-digit resolution. The number of donors typed differed by locus, with about 629-640 for A, B, C, DRB1 and DQB1, roughly 520 for DQA1, 600 to 610 for DPA1, and about 450 for DPB1. Several DR-DQ haplotypes were treated as single units for association and clustering because of strong linkage in the cohort. Among about 400 genotyped donors of the cohort, an average of approximately 240,000 unique TCR beta nucleotide sequences was sequenced per donor, of which about 18% were non-productive. The study at large found these results: Correlated functional status among segregating V segments might reflect linkage disequilibrium, but an unknown experimental factor could not be ruled out. Strong co-occurrence of HLA alleles, especially DR and DQ, made assigning TCR associations to individual alleles difficult. In a later analysis, the rate of TCR association differed among HLA loci, with DRB1 alleles having the most associated TCRs and HLA-C alleles having the fewest. V-gene and J-gene trimming of TCR beta chains was associated with a missense DCLRE1C variant in a later genetic analysis, and the association was replicated in an independent cohort. A later genetic analysis reported fewer N-insertions in productive TCRs among donors in an Asian-associated ancestry cluster than the approximately 700-donor mean. The classifier was reported to diagnose cytomegalovirus status with high specificity and sensitivity in both the original cohort and the validation cohort. An earlier analysis of approximately 600 of the donors showed that most TCR beta V segments appeared in productive rearrangements either about 87% or about 30% of the time, which broadly matched IMGT annotations. Presence/absence analyses assumed roughly uniform sequencing depth across donors, an assumption that may not hold. Because some donors lacked HLA typing at each locus, the association tests relied only on the typed subset. The study gave a list of under 200 TCR beta chains associated with cytomegalovirus. The only immune exposure information available for the cohort was CMV serostatus. A few of the identified cytomegalovirus-associated TCR beta chains were confirmed in vitro to be specific for cytomegalovirus antigens. According to the authors, the approach could potentially be generalized to other disease states and immunological phenotypes. Most TCR sequences were observed very rarely across donors, whereas some public TCRs were present in many individuals. Because counts were too low, about 18 rarely observed V segments, including chromosome 9 orphons, were excluded from the earlier analysis of roughly 580 of the donors. Specific HLA alleles were associated with 15,000 to 20,000 TCR beta sequences at a false discovery rate of 0.05 in a later analysis. A further reported finding was that TCR beta sequences accurately predicted the HLA-A and HLA-B alleles for most subjects in the first cohort. Some IMGT-functional V segments, including TRBV6-2 and TRBV6-3, could not be distinguished by the 87-base-pair reads and were therefore excluded. Most CMV-associated TCR beta chains appeared to be HLA-restricted in a later analysis, and the HLA associations seemed to be driven largely by CMV exposure. Only TCR beta chains were sequenced in this cohort, and the absence of alpha or paired-chain data limited detectable features. Several of the top co-occurrence clusters appeared to be linked to parvovirus B19, influenza, CMV and Epstein-Barr virus, according to a later analysis. A group of highly shared sequence variants was considered likely to be a technical artifact of the sequencing pipeline. In a later analysis, HLA-associated TCR beta chains were found to be more clonally expanded and to have lower generation probabilities than equally common non-associated chains.

The library was built by means of the immunoSEQ multiplex PCR assay. A mixture of 60 forward primers for TCR Vbeta segments and 13 reverse primers for TCR Jbeta segments was used in the multiplex PCR. The CDR3 region of rearranged TCR beta genes was amplified from genomic DNA with a multiplex PCR assay. The amplified TCR beta libraries were sequenced on the Illumina HiSeq System as 87-base-pair reads. On the authors' methods: Across the 670 or so repertoires, a later analysis counted some 80 million unique TCR beta chains, around 10 million of which were shared by at least two donors. Raw reads were error-corrected and collapsed into unique sequences by a nearest-neighbor algorithm in which closely related sequences were merged to remove PCR and sequencing errors. CDR3 sequences were aligned to IMGT reference sequences to assign V, D and J gene segments. Each retained sequence needed at least a six-nucleotide match to both a V gene segment and a J gene segment. A rearrangement counted as productive if the CDR3 had no stop codons and remained in frame with V and J, and every other rearrangement counted as non-productive. CDR3 was defined according to IMGT convention as the region running from the second conserved V-encoded cysteine to the conserved J-encoded phenylalanine. Sequences without an unambiguous match to a single V gene segment were excluded from the earlier analysis of over 500 of the donors. In an earlier analysis of several hundred of the donors, V segments were called functional above 56.7% productive rearrangements and were called segregating when the between-donor standard deviation exceeded 5%. A statistical classification framework was developed to diagnose cytomegalovirus status using the catalog of TCR beta chain sequences. In a later analysis, TCR nucleotide sequences were compared against IMGT/GENE-DB human TR gene sequences so that V and J genes could be assigned. A later analysis assigned CDR3 sequences and most-parsimonious VDJ recombination scenarios with the TCRdist pipeline. A later analysis defined each TCR beta chain by its CDR3 amino acid sequence plus V-gene family, and excluded reads lacking a unique V-gene family. As a way to deal with suspected cross-contamination and a sequencing artifact, a later analysis dropped 640 or so nucleotide sequences that were highly shared and had low generation probability. For each public chain, a later analysis derived a clonal expansion index from normalized ranks of inferred template counts within each repertoire. In a later analysis, generation probabilities were computed using a VDJ recombination model fitted to out-of-frame rearrangements, and the results were checked against IGoR. In a later analysis, TCR-TCR, TCR-HLA and TCR-CMV co-occurrence was scored with hypergeometric tests, and a repertoire-size bias correction was applied to TCR pairs. False discovery rates were estimated in a later analysis by permuting HLA or CMV assignments 20 times. In a later analysis, co-occurring TCRs were grouped using DBSCAN, with TCRdist sequence similarity added in when clustering inside HLA-allele-positive subsets. Repertoires with fewer than 30,000 or more than 120,000 public chains, plus five repertoires with anomalous nucleotide sharing, were excluded from co-occurrence clustering. This immuneACCESS table, as held by TCRdb, lists in-frame sequences with V and J called but not all clones. Of the missing ones, under half trace to an unresolved V gene in checked studies; the others have no known cause. The V and J calls and clone size were taken over from that table, and D and trimming were inferred from the DNA. The sample yields around 140,000 clones; around 78% were counted once. The top ten clonotypes cover under 2% of the sample.

The cohort was made up of approximately 700 healthy bone marrow donors. At the time of sampling, every cohort member was nominally healthy, though immune exposures that went unrecorded were likely present. The donor tested CMV seropositive and was one of the 289 seropositive cohort members. A peripheral blood sample was provided by each donor, and peripheral blood mononuclear cells were used for TCR beta sequencing. Genomic DNA extraction from the blood cell samples was performed with the Qiagen DNeasy Blood Extraction Kit. The cysteine opens and the phenylalanine closes a CDR3 of 14 amino acids. Only the CDR3 region is kept as DNA, spanning 42 bases read in frame from base 1. The germline V gene sets CDR1 to SGHRS and CDR2 to YFSETQ. The germline V end is reduced by 1 base and the J end by 5 bases; junction bases left unmatched: 3. A word on this clone: What this receptor recognizes is not known. Base quality data are lacking; no much larger clone is found one base away.

The sequence came from a female donor in good health and CMV-seropositive. The sequenced sample was PBMCs. The chain links TRBV5-1 with TRBJ1-2, with 9 bases aligning to TRBD1. The bases are TGCGCCAGCAGCTTGCTACAGGGGGCGTATGGCTACACCTTC. Protein translation: CASSLLQGAYGYTF. The full variable domain, completed from the reference TRBV5-1 and TRBJ1-2 proteins outside the CDR3, reads KAGVTQTPRYLIKTRGQQVTLSCSPISGHRSVSWYQQTPGQGLQFLFEYFSETQRNKGNFPGRFSGRQFSNSRSEMNVSTLELGDSALYLCASSLLQGAYGYTFGSGTRLTVV.